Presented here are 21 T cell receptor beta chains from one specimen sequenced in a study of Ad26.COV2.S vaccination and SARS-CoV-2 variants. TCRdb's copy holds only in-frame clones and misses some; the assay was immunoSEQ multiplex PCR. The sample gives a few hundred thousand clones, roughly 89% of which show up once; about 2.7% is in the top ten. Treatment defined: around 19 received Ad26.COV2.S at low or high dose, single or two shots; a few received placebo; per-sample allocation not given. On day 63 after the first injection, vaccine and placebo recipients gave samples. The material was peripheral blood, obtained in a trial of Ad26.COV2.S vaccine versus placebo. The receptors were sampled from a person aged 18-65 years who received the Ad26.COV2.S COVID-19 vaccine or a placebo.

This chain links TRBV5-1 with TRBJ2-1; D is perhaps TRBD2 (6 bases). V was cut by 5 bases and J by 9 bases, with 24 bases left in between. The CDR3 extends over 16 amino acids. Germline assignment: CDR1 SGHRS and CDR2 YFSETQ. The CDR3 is CASRLSRDSPGGEQFF. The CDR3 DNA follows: TGCGCCAGCAGACTATCCCGGGACTCCCCTGGGGGTGAGCAGTTCTTC.

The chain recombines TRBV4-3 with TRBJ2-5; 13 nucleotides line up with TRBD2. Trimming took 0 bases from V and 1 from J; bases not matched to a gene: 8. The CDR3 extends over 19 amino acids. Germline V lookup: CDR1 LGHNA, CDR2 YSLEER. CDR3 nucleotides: TGCGCCAGCAGCCAAGATCGACTAGCGGGGGGCCAAATCCAAGAGACCCAGTACTTC. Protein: CASSQDRLAGGQIQETQYF.

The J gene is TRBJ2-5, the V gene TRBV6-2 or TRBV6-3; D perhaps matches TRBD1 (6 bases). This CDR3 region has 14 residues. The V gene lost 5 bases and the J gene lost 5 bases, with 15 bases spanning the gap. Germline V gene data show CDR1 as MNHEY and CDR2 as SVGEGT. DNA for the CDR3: TGTGCCAGCAGTCTACAGGGCCCGCCGGAGACCCAGTACTTC. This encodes CASSLQGPPETQYF.

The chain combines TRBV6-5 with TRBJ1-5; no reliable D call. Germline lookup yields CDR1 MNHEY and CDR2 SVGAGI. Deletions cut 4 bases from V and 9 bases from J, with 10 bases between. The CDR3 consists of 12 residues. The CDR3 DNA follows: TGTGCCAGCAGTTTTCGGTCAGGGCCCCAGCATTTT. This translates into CASSFRSGPQHF.

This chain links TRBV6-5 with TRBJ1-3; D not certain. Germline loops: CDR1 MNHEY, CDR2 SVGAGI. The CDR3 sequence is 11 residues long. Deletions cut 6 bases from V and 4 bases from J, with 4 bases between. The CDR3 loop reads CASSIGNTIYF. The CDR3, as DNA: TGTGCCAGCAGCATAGGAAACACCATATATTTT.

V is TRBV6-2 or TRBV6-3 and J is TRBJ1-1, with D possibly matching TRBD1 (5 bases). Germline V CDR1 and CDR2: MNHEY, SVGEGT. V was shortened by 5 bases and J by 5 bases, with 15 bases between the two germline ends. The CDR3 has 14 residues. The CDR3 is CASSDVFRGTEAFF. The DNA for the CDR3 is TGTGCCAGCAGTGACGTCTTTCGGGGGACTGAAGCTTTCTTT.

The CDR3 loop is CASSVSPYQPQHF. In DNA form, the CDR3 reads TGTGCCAGCAGCGTTAGTCCGTATCAGCCCCAGCATTTT. The chain recombines TRBV9 with TRBJ1-5; D unresolved. Germline CDR1 and CDR2: SGDLS and YYNGEE. This CDR3 region has 13 residues. V was shortened by 2 bases and J by 5 bases, with 8 bases between the two germline ends.

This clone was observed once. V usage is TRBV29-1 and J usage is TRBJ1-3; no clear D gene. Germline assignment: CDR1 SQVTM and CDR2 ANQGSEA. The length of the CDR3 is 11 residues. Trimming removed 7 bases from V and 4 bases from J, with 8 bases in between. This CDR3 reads CSATYGNTIYF. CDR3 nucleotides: TGCAGCGCGACATACGGAAACACCATATATTTT.

In DNA, the CDR3 is TGTGCCTGGAGTGGGCTAGCGAGAGAGACCCAGTACTTC. It specifies CAWSGLARETQYF. The genes are TRBV30 and TRBJ2-5, with D tentatively TRBD2 (6 bases). Deletions cut 1 base from V and 4 bases from J, with 10 bases between. The germline gives CDR1 GTSNPN, CDR2 SVGIG (reference sequence). This CDR3 has 13 amino acids.

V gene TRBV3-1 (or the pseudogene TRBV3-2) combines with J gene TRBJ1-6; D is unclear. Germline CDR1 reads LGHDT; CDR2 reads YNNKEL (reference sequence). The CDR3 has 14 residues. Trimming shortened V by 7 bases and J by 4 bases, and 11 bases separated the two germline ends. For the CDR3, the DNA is TGTGCCAGCACCCCGACCGGTTATAATTCACCCCTCCACTTT. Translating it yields CASTPTGYNSPLHF.

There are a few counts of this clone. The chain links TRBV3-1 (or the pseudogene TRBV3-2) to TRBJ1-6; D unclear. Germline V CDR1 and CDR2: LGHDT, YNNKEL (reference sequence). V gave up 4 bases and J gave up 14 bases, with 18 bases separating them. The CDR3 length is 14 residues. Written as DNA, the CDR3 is TGTGCCAGCAGCCCGGTGAATGACCGCGGGTCCCTCCACTTT. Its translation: CASSPVNDRGSLHF.

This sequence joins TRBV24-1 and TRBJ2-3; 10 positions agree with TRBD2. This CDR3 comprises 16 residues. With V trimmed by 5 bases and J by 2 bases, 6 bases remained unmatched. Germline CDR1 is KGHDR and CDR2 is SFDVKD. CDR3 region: CATSAAGGLNTDTQYF. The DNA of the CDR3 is TGTGCCACCAGTGCAGCGGGGGGGCTTAACACAGATACGCAGTATTTT.

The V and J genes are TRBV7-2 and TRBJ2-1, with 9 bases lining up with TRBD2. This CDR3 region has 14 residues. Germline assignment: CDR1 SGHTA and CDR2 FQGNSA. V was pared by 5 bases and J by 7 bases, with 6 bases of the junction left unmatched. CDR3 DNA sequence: TGTGCCAGCAGCCTGACTAGCGGCGTTAATGAGCAGTTCTTC. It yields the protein CASSLTSGVNEQFF.

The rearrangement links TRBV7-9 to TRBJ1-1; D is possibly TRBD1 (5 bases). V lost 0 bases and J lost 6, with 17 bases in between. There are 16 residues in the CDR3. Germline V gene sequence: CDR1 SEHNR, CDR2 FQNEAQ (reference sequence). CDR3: CASSLAGRGPVAEAFF. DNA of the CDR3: TGTGCCAGCAGCTTAGCGGGGCGGGGTCCGGTCGCTGAAGCTTTCTTT.

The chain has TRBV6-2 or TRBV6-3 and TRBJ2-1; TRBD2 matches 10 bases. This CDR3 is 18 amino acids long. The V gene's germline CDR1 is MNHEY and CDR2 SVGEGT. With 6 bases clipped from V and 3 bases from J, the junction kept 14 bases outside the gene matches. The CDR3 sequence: CASSPGLTLAGVYNEQFF. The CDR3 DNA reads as TGTGCCAGCAGCCCGGGCTTAACTCTAGCGGGGGTCTACAATGAGCAGTTCTTC.

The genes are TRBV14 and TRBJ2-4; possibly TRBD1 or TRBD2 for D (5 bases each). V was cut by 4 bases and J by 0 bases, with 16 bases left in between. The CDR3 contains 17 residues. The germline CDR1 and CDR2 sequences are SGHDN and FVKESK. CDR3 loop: CASSLGTAGIAKNIQYF. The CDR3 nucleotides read TGTGCCAGCAGCCTGGGGACGGCCGGAATAGCCAAAAACATTCAGTACTTC.

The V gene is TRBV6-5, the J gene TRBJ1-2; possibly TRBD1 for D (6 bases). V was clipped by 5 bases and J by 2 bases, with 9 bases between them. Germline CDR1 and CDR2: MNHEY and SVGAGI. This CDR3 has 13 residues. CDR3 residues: CASSLDRNYGYTF. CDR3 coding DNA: TGTGCCAGCAGTCTTGACAGGAACTATGGCTACACCTTC.

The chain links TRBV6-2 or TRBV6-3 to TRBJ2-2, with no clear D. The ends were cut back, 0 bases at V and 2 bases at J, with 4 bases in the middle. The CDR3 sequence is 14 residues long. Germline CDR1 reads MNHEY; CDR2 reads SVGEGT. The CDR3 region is CASSYSDNTGELFF. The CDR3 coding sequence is TGTGCCAGCAGTTACTCTGATAACACCGGGGAGCTGTTTTTT.

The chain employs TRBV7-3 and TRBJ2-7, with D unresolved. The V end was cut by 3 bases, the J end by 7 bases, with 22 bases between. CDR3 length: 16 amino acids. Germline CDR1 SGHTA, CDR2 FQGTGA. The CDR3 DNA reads TGTGCCAGCAGCTTCGGGCAGTCGGTCCCGGAGTCGGAGCAGTACGTC. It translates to CASSFGQSVPESEQYV.

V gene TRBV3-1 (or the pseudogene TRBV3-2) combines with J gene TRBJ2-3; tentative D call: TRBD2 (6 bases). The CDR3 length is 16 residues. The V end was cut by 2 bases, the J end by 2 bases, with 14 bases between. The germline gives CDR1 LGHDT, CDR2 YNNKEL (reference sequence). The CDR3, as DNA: TGTGCCAGCAGCCAAATGGGGCGGGGATACACAGATACGCAGTATTTT. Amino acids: CASSQMGRGYTDTQYF.

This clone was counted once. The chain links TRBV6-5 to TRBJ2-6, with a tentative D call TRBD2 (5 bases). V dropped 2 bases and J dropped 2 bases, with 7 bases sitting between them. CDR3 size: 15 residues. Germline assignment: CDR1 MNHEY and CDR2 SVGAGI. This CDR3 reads CASSYEGAGANVLTF. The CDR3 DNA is TGTGCCAGCAGTTACGAGGGTGCTGGGGCCAACGTCCTGACTTTC.